A selection of T cell receptor beta chains follows, all from one sample in a study of radiotherapy plus CTLA-4 blockade in lung cancer. Using immunoSEQ multiplex PCR, the repertoire was profiled, and TCRdb retains in-frame clones only, with some absent. Among tens of thousands of clones listed, 84% were seen once. This material consisted of peripheral blood, taken from a patient treated with radiotherapy plus ipilimumab. These receptor sequences come from a human donor with non-small cell lung cancer whose response to radiotherapy plus ipilimumab could not be evaluated. The CDR3 runs from the conserved cysteine through the conserved F or W. Fields, in order: V gene, CDR3 length, J gene, D gene, clone size, CDR3 DNA, CDR3 protein. A D gene is named only where the DNA matches it firmly. Rows give clone size only sometimes, using once, few, many, or a class for an expanded clone.

>TRBV4-1|15|TRBJ2-7|NA|NA
TGCGCCAGCAGCCTGATGACAGTCAGCCCCTACGAGCAGTACTTC
CASSLMTVSPYEQYF
>TRBV14|18|TRBJ1-4|TRBD1|NA
TGTGCCAGCAGCCTGACGACTGGGACAGGGGTTATCGCAGAAAAACTGTTTTTT
CASSLTTGTGVIAEKLFF
>TRBV6-5|15|TRBJ1-4|NA|NA
TGTGCCAGCAGTTACGGCCCTAGAACTAATGAAAAACTGTTTTTT
CASSYGPRTNEKLFF
>TRBV4-1|16|TRBJ1-5|TRBD1|NA
TGCGCCAGCAGTCCCGGACAGGGTGGCATTAGTCAGCCCCAGCATTTT
CASSPGQGGISQPQHF
>TRBV9|17|TRBJ2-3|TRBD1|NA
TGTGCCAGCAGCCCCTATCCCGGGACAGGGGTTGGAGATACGCAGTATTTT
CASSPYPGTGVGDTQYF
>TRBV19|15|TRBJ1-5|NA|NA
TGTGCCAGTACCCCCGCTGCCAGGGACAATCAGCCCCAGCATTTT
CASTPAARDNQPQHF
>TRBV29-1|16|TRBJ1-1|NA|once
TGCAGCGTTGAACGTCCCGACGGCCCTCAGGATACTGAAGCTTTCTTT
CSVERPDGPQDTEAFF
>TRBV2|13|TRBJ1-1|TRBD1|NA
TGTGCCAGCAGTAGACAGGGGGGGACTGAAGCTTTCTTT
CASSRQGGTEAFF
>TRBV7-2|14|TRBJ2-4|TRBD1|NA
TGTGCCAGCAGCCCCGGACAGGGGGCGTACATTCAGTACTTC
CASSPGQGAYIQYF
>TRBV2|12|TRBJ1-1|NA|NA
TGTGCCAGCACCTTAATGAACACTGAAGCTTTCTTT
CASTLMNTEAFF
>TRBV9|15|TRBJ2-7|TRBD2|NA
TGTGCCAGCAGCGTAGGCGCTAGCGGCTCCTACGAGCAGTACTTC
CASSVGASGSYEQYF
>TRBV10-3|15|TRBJ2-3|TRBD1|NA
TGTGCCATCAGGAGGACAGGGGTTAGCACAGATACGCAGTATTTT
CAIRRTGVSTDTQYF
>TRBV18|15|TRBJ1-2|NA|NA
TGTGCCAGCTCACTGTACGGCAGGGCCGACTATGGCTACACCTTC
CASSLYGRADYGYTF
>TRBV27|14|TRBJ2-7|TRBD1|NA
TGTGCCAGCAGTCCTCGGACAGGACTCTACGAGCAGTACTTC
CASSPRTGLYEQYF
>TRBV18|15|TRBJ1-1|TRBD1|NA
TGTGCCAGCTCACCAACGGGACAGACTAACACTGAAGCTTTCTTT
CASSPTGQTNTEAFF
>TRBV19|15|TRBJ1-5|NA|NA
TGTGCCAGTAGTATCAGTGACTCTAGCAATCAGCCCCAGCATTTT
CASSISDSSNQPQHF
>TRBV7-2|15|TRBJ2-7|NA|NA
TGTGCCAGCAGCGTTAACAGGGAAGGGTTCCACGAGCAGTACTTC
CASSVNREGFHEQYF
>TRBV4-1|14|TRBJ1-3|TRBD1|once
TGCGCCAGCAGCCAAACAGGGGTTAGAAACACCATATATTTT
CASSQTGVRNTIYF
>TRBV6-4|15|TRBJ2-1|TRBD2|NA
TGTGCCAGCAGTTCAATAGCGGGAACCTCCAATGAGCAGTTCTTC
CASSSIAGTSNEQFF
>TRBV19|17|TRBJ2-5|TRBD1|NA
TGTGCCAGTAGCCGCCTAGGGACAGGGGCCATCAAGGAGACCCAGTACTTC
CASSRLGTGAIKETQYF
>TRBV11-2|13|TRBJ2-5|NA|NA
TGTGCCAGCAGCTTTGTCCGGTCCGAGACCCAGTACTTC
CASSFVRSETQYF
>TRBV7-8|12|TRBJ2-5|NA|NA
TGTGCCAGCAGCCCCCGCCGGGAGACCCAGTACTTC
CASSPRRETQYF
>TRBV15|14|TRBJ1-5|NA|NA
TGTGCCACCAGCAGAGGCGCAGGGAATCAGCCCCAGCATTTT
CATSRGAGNQPQHF
>TRBV30|12|TRBJ1-1|TRBD1|NA
TGTGCCTGGAGTGGGACAGGGGCTGAAGCTTTCTTT
CAWSGTGAEAFF
>TRBV5-1|17|TRBJ2-2|NA|once
TGCGCCAGCAGCTGGGGGCTAGCGGCCGCGAACACCGGGGAGCTGTTTTTT
CASSWGLAAANTGELFF
>TRBV2|17|TRBJ2-3|NA|NA
TGTGCCAGCAGTGAAAGGCTGTGGCGGGACGGGGCAGACACGCAGTATTTT
CASSERLWRDGADTQYF
>TRBV6-6|14|TRBJ2-1|NA|NA
TGTGCCAGCAGACCAGGACAGAACTACAATGAGCAGTTCTTC
CASRPGQNYNEQFF
>TRBV19|17|TRBJ2-6|NA|NA
TGTGCCAGTAGTATGGCGGGTGCTCCGTCTGGGGCCAACGTCCTGACTTTC
CASSMAGAPSGANVLTF
>TRBV7-9|17|TRBJ2-1|TRBD2|NA
TGTGCCAGCAGCTCTGGTAAACTAGCGGGAGGATGGGATGAGCAGTTCTTC
CASSSGKLAGGWDEQFF
>TRBV28|17|TRBJ2-7|TRBD2|NA
TGTGCCAGCAGTTCTATGGGACTAGCGGGAGCGTGGAACGAGCAGTACTTC
CASSSMGLAGAWNEQYF
>TRBV6-1|18|TRBJ1-6|NA|NA
TGTGCCAGCAGTGAAGCGGGCAGGGTGAGCTCCTATAATTCACCCCTCCACTTT
CASSEAGRVSSYNSPLHF
>TRBV7-9|17|TRBJ1-4|TRBD1|NA
TGTGCCAGCAGCTTATCGCTACAGGGGGTCACTAATGAAAAACTGTTTTTT
CASSLSLQGVTNEKLFF
>TRBV28|15|TRBJ2-4|TRBD1|NA
TGTGCCAGCAGAGTGACAGGGGGCGTCAAAAACATTCAGTACTTC
CASRVTGGVKNIQYF
>TRBV7-9|17|TRBJ2-2|TRBD1|few
TGTGCCAGCAGCTTCGAGGACGGGACAGGGGCATTCGGGGAGCTGTTTTTT
CASSFEDGTGAFGELFF
>TRBV6-5|16|TRBJ2-3|TRBD1|NA
TGTGCCAGCAGTTACAACGGACAGGGCCTCACAGATACGCAGTATTTT
CASSYNGQGLTDTQYF
>TRBV5-6|14|TRBJ2-3|NA|few
TGTGCCAGCAGCTTAGCGGTCCCTGCAGATACGCAGTATTTT
CASSLAVPADTQYF
>TRBV28|18|TRBJ1-5|NA|NA
TGTGCCAGCAGTTTTGGTCGCGGGACGGCCTGGGGCAATCAGCCCCAGCATTTT
CASSFGRGTAWGNQPQHF
>TRBV7-8|21|TRBJ2-1|TRBD2|NA
TGTGCCAGCAGCTTAGCGCGAGTTCCCCTACTAGCGGGAGGCTCCTACAATGAGCAGTTCTTC
CASSLARVPLLAGGSYNEQFF
>TRBV7-2|15|TRBJ1-5|NA|NA
TGTGCCAGCAGCTTACTGGGGGGTCTTAATCAGCCCCAGCATTTT
CASSLLGGLNQPQHF
>TRBV30|16|TRBJ2-7|TRBD1|few
TGTGCCTGGAGTGTACTCAGGGGACAGTTGTTCTACGAGCAGTACTTC
CAWSVLRGQLFYEQYF
>TRBV9|17|TRBJ2-3|TRBD2|NA
TGTGCCAGCAGCGTAGCGCCTAGCGGGATCCTACTGGATACGCAGTATTTT
CASSVAPSGILLDTQYF
>TRBV19|15|TRBJ2-3|TRBD2|NA
TGTGCCAGTAGTATTTTGGGAGGGCCGGGAGATACGCAGTATTTT
CASSILGGPGDTQYF
>TRBV7-2|13|TRBJ2-7|NA|NA
TGTGCCAGCAGGCTAATCACGGGTACCGAGCAGTACTTC
CASRLITGTEQYF